This T cell receptor beta chain derives from a study of molecular identifiers for immune sequencing clone quantification. The CDR3 spans 16 residues. V lost 6 bases and J lost 5; bases outside the gene matches: 12. The V gene's germline CDR1 is MDHEN and CDR2 SYDVKM. One entry per CDR3 protein results from TCRdb running MiXCR on the PCR reads. The sample holds 53,000 or so distinct CDR3 sequences, about a third seen once. Note on this clonotype: A single base separates this from a much larger clone, so it may be a read error.

This clonotype was sampled from a human donor in good health. Some libraries in this study had Jurkat cell RNA spiked in. The specimen was naive CD8+ T cells from blood, with Jurkat cell RNA spiked in. The subset is: FACS-sorted CD8+CD4-CCR7+CD45RA+ naive T cells. The chain employs TRBV28 and TRBJ2-3; 9 bases fit TRBD2. The CDR3 region has the DNA TGTGCCAGCAGGCTGACTAGCGGAGTCCCGATAGATACGCAGTATTTT. Translation gives CASRLTSGVPIDTQYF.